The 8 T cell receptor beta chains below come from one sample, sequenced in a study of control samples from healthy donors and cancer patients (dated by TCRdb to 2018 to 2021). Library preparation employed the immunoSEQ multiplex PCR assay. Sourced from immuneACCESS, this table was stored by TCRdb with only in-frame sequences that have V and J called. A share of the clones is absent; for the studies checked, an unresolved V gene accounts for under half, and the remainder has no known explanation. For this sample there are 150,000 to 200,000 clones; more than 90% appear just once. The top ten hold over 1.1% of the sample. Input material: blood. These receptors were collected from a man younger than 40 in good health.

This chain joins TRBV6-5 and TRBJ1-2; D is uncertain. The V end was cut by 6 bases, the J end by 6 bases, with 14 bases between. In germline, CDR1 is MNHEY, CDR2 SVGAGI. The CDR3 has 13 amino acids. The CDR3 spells CASRSGSWDGYTF. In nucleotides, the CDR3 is TGTGCCAGCAGGTCGGGCTCGTGGGATGGCTACACCTTC.

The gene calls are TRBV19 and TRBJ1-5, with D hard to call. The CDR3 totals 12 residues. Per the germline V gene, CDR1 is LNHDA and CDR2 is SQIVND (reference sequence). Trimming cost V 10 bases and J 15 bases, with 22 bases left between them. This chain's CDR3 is CATLGVGGPPHF. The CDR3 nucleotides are TGTGCCACCTTAGGCGTGGGCGGGCCACCGCATTTT.

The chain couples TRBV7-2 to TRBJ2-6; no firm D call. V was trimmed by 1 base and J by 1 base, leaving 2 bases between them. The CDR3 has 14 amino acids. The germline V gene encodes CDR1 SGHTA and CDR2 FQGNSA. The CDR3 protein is CASSLDSGANVLTF. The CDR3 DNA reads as TGTGCCAGCAGCTTAGATTCTGGGGCCAACGTCCTGACTTTC.

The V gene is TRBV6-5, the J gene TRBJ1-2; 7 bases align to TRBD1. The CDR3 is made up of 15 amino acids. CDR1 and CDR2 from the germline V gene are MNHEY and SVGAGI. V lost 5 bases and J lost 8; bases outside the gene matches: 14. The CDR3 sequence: CASSLLQGDAGGYTF. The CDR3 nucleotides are TGTGCCAGCAGTCTACTCCAGGGGGACGCGGGCGGCTACACCTTC.

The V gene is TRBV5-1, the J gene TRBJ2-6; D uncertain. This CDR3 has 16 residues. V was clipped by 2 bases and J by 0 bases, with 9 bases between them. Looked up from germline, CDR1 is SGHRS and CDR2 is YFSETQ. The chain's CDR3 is CASSFLGLSGANVLTF. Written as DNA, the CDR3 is TGCGCCAGCAGCTTTCTAGGCCTCTCTGGGGCCAACGTCCTGACTTTC.

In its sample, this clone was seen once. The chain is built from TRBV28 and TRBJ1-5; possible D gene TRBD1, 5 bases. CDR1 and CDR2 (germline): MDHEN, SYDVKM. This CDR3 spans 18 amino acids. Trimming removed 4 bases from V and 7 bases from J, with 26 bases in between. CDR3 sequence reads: CASSSMEFPGRDSQPQHF. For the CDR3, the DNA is TGTGCCAGCAGTTCTATGGAGTTTCCGGGGAGAGACAGCCAGCCCCAGCATTTT.

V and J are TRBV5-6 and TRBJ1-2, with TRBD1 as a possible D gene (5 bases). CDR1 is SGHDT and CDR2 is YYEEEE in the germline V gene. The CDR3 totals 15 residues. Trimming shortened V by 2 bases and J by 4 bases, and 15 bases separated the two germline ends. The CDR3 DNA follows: TGTGCCAGCAGCTTTTACGTAGCAGGGAGCTATGGCTACACCTTC. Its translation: CASSFYVAGSYGYTF.

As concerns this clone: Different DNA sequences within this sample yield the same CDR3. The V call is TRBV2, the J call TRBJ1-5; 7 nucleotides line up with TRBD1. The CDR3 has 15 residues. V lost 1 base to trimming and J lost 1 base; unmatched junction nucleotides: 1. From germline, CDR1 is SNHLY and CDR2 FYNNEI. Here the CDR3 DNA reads TGTGCCAGCAGTGAAGAACAGGGGAGCAATCAGCCCCAGCATTTT. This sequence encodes CASSEEQGSNQPQHF.